This T cell receptor (beta chain) was identified during a study of Ad26.COV2.S vaccination and SARS-CoV-2 variants. The treatment here: some 20 received Ad26.COV2.S at low or high dose, single or two shots; roughly 5 received placebo; per-sample allocation not given. It was on day 63 after the first vaccine or placebo injection that samples were taken. The repertoire was sequenced with immunoSEQ multiplex PCR; TCRdb's copy has only in-frame clones and lacks some. The table records fewer than 900,000 clones, around 90% of them present only once. A remark on this clone: It is likely a read error: a sequence one base away is far more abundant. This sample includes further DNA sequences coding for the same CDR3.

There are 13 residues in the CDR3. The V and J ends lost 1 base and 1 base respectively, with 6 bases between them. CDR1 is SGHNT, CDR2 YYREEE, per germline (reference sequence). This rearrangement joins TRBV5-4 to TRBJ2-7; possible D gene TRBD1, 6 bases. The sample here was peripheral blood, taken in a trial of Ad26.COV2.S vaccine versus placebo. The clonotype originates from a person aged 18 to 59 who received the Ad26.COV2.S COVID-19 vaccine or a placebo. The CDR3 coding sequence is TGTGCCAGCAGCTTGACAGGGTCCTACGAGCAGTACTTC. Its protein product is CASSLTGSYEQYF.